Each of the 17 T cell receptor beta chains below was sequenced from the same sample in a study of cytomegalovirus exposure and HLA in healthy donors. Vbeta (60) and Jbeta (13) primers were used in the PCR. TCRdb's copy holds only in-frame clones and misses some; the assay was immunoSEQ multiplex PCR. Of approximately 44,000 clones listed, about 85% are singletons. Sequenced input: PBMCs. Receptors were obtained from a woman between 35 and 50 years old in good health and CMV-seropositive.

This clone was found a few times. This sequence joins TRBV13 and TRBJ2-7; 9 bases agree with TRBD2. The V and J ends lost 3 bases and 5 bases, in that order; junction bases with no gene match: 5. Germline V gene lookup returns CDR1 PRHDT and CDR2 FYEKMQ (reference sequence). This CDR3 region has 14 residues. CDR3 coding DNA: TGTGCCAGCAGCTTTAGCGGGAGCTGGAACGAGCAGTACTTC. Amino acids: CASSFSGSWNEQYF.

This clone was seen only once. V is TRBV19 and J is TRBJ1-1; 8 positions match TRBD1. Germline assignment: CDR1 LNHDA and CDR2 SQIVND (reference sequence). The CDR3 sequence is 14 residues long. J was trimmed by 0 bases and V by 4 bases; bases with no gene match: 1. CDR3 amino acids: CASSRQGMNTEAFF. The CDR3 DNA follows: TGTGCCAGTAGTAGACAGGGGATGAACACTGAAGCTTTCTTT. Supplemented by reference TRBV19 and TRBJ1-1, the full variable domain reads DGGITQSPKYLFRKEGQNVTLSCEQNLNHDAMYWYRQDPGQGLRLIYYSQIVNDFQKGDIAEGYSVSREKKESFPLTVTSAQKNPTAFYLCASSRQGMNTEAFFGQGTRLTVV.

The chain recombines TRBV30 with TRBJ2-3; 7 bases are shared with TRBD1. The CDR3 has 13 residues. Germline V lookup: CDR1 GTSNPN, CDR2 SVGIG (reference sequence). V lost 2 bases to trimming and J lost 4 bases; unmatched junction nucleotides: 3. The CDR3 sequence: CAWSPGGADTQYF. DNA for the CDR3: TGTGCCTGGAGTCCAGGGGGAGCAGATACGCAGTATTTT.

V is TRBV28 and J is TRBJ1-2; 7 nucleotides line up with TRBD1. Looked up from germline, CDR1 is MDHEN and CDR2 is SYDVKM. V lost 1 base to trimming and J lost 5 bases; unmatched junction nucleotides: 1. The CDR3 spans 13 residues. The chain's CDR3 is CASSLFRGYGYTF. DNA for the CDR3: TGTGCCAGCAGTTTATTCAGGGGGTATGGCTACACCTTC.

CDR3: CASSFRASGKGEQFF. CDR3 coding DNA: TGTGCCAGCAGTTTCCGGGCTAGCGGAAAGGGTGAGCAGTTCTTC. The V and J genes are TRBV27 and TRBJ2-1; 7 nucleotides agree with TRBD2. Germline V gives CDR1 MNHEY, CDR2 SMNVEV (reference sequence). With 3 bases clipped from V and 9 bases from J, the junction kept 11 bases outside the gene matches. The CDR3 consists of 15 residues.

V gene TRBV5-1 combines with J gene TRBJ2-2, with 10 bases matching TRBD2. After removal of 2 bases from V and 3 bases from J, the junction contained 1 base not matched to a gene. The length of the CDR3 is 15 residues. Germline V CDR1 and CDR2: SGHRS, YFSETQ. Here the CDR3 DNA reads TGCGCCAGCAGCTTACTAGCGGGGTACACCGGGGAGCTGTTTTTT. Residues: CASSLLAGYTGELFF.

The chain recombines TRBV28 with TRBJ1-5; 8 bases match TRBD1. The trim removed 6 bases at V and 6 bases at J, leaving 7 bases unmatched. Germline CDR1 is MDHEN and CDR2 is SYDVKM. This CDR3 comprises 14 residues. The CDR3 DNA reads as TGTGCCAGCAGAACAGGGGGTCTGGGTCAGCCCCAGCATTTT. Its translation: CASRTGGLGQPQHF.

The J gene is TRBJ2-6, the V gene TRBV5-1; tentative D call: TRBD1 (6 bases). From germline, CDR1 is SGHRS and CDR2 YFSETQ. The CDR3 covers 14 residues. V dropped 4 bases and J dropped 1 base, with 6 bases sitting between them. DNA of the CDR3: TGCGCCAGCAGCCAGGGGTCTGGGGCCAACGTCCTGACTTTC. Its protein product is CASSQGSGANVLTF.

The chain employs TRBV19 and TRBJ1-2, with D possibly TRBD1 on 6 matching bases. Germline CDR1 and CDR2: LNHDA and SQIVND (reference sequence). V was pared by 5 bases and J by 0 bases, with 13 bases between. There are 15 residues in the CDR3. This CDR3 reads CASSSWDKANYGYTF. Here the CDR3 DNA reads TGTGCCAGTAGTTCCTGGGACAAAGCTAACTATGGCTACACCTTC.

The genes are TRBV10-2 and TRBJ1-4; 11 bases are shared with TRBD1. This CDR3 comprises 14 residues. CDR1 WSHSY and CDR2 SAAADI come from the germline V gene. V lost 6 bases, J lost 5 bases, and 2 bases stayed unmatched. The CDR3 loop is CASRGTGGNEKLFF. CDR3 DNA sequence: TGCGCCAGCAGAGGGACAGGGGGGAATGAAAAACTGTTTTTT.

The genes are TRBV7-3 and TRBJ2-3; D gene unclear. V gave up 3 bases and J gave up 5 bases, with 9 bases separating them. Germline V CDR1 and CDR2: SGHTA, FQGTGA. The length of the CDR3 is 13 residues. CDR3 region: CASSFQSGDTQYF. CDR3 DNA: TGTGCCAGCAGCTTCCAGTCTGGAGATACGCAGTATTTT.

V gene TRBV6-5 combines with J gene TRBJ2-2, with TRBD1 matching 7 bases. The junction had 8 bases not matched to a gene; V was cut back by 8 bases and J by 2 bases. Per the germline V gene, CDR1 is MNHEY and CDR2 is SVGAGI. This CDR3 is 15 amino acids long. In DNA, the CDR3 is TGTGCCAGCGGACAACAGGGGCTCAACACCGGGGAGCTGTTTTTT. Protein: CASGQQGLNTGELFF.

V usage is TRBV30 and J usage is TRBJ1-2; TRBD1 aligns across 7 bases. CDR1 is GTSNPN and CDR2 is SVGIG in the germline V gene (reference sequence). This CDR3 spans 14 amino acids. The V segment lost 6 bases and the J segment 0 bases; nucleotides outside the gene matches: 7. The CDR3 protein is CACPTGEANYGYTF. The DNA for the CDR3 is TGTGCCTGCCCCACAGGGGAAGCTAACTATGGCTACACCTTC.

CDR3 sequence reads: CASSVTLTSGTLGEQFF. The CDR3 DNA is TGTGCCAGCAGCGTCACCCTGACTAGCGGGACCCTCGGGGAGCAGTTCTTC. This rearrangement joins TRBV9 to TRBJ2-1, with TRBD2 matching 11 bases. The CDR3 is 17 residues long. After removal of 2 bases from V and 10 bases from J, the junction contained 14 bases not matched to a gene. Germline V lookup: CDR1 SGDLS, CDR2 YYNGEE.

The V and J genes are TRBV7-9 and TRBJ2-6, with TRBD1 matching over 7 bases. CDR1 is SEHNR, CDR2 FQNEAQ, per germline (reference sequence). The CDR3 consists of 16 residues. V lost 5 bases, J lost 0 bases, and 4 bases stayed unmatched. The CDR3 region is CASSISGGSGANVLTF. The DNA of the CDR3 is TGTGCCAGCAGCATTTCAGGGGGCTCTGGGGCCAACGTCCTGACTTTC.

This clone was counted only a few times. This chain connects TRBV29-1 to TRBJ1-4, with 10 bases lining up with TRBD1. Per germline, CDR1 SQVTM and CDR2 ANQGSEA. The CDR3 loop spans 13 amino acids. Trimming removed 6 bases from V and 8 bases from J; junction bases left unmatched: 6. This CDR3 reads CSVTGQGNEKLFF. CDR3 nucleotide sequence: TGCAGCGTCACGGGACAGGGGAACGAAAAACTGTTTTTT.

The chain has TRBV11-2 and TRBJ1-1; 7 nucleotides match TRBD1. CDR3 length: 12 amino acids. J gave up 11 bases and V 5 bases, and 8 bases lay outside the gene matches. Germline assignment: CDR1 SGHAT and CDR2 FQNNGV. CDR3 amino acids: CASSRDRERAFF. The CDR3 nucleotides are TGTGCCAGCAGCCGTGACAGGGAGAGGGCTTTCTTT.